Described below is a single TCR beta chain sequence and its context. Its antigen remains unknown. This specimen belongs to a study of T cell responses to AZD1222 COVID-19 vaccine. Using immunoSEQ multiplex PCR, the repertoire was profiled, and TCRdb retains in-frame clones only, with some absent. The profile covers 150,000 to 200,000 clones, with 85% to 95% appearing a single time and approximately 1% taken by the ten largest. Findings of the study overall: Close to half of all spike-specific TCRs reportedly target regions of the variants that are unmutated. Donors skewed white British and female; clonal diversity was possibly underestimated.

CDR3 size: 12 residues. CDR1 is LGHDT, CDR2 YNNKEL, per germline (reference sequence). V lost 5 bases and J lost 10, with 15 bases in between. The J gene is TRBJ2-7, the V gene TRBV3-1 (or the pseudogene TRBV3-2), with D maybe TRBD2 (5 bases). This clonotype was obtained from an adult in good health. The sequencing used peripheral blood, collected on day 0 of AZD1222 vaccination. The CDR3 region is CASSGRGPRQYF. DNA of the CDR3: TGTGCCAGCAGCGGGAGAGGACCGAGACAGTACTTC.